This T cell receptor beta chain was sequenced in a study of blood T cell repertoires in COVID-19. Trimming at V came to 3 bases and at J to 4 bases, leaving 3 bases not matched to a gene. From germline, CDR1 is SGDLS and CDR2 YYNGEE. CDR3 length equals 13 residues. Original analysis: Amplification from reference gene primers served as the basis for estimated nucleated cell counts. Produced via immunoSEQ multiplex PCR; TCRdb's table is partial and in-frame only. That table supplies the V and J calls and clone size; D and trimming were determined from the DNA. The sample consists of some 190,000 clones, nearly 90% of them appearing once.

This sequence originates from a woman aged 40 to 55 who had recovered from COVID-19. The J gene is TRBJ1-1, the V gene TRBV9; 7 nucleotides line up with TRBD1. Sequenced: peripheral blood. CDR3 sequence: CASSETGLTEAFF. The CDR3 nucleotides are TGTGCCAGCAGCGAGACAGGGCTCACTGAAGCTTTCTTT.